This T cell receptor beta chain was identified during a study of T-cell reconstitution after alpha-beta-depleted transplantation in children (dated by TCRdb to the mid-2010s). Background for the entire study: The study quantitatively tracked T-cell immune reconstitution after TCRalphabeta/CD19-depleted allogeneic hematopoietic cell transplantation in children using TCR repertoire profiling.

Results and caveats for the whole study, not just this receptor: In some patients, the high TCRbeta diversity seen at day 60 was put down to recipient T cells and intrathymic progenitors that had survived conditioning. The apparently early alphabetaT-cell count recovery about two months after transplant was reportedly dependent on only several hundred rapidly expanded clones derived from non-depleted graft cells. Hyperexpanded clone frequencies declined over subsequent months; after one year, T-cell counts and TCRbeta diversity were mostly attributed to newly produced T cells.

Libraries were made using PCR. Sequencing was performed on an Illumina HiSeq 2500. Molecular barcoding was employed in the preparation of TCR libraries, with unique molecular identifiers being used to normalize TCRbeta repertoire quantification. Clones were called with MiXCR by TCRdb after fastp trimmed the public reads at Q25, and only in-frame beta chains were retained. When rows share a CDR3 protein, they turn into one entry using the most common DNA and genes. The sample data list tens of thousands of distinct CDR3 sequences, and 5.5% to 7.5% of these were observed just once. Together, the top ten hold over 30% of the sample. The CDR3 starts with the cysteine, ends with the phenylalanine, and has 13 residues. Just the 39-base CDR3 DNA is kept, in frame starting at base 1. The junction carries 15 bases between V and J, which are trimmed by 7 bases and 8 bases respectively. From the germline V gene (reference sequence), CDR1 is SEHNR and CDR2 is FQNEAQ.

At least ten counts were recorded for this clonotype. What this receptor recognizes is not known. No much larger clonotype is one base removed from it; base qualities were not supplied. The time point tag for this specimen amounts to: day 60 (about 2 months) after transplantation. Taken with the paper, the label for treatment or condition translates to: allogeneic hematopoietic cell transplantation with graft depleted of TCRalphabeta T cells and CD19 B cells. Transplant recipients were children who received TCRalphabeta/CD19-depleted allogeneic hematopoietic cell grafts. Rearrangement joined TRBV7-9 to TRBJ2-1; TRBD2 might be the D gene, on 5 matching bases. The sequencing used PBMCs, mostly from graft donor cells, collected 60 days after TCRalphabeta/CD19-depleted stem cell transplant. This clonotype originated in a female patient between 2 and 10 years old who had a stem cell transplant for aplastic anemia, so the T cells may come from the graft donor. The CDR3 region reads CASTIWGADEQFF. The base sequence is TGTGCCAGCACCATCTGGGGAGCAGATGAGCAGTTCTTC.